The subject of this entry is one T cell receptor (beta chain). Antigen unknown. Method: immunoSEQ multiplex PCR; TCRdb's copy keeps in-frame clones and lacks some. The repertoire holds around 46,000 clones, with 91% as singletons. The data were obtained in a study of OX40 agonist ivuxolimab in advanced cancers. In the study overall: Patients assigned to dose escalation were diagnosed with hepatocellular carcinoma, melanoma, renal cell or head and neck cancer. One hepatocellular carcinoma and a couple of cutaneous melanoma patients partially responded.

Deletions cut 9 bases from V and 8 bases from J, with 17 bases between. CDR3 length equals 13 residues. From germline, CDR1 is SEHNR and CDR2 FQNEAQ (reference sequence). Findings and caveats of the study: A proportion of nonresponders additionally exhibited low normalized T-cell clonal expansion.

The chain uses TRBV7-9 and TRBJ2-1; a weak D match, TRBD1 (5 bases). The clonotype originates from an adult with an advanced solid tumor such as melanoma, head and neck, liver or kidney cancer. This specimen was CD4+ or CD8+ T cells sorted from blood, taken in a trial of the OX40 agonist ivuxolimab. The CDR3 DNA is TGTGCCAGTTTAGAGGACATATCCTATGAGCAGTTCTTC. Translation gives CASLEDISYEQFF.